This T cell receptor beta chain derives from a study of blood T cell repertoires in COVID-19. Study-level information: The analysed material was cDNA or gDNA that came from T cells, B-cell-depleted T cells, or PBMCs.

V lost 1 base and J lost 8, with 9 bases in between. From germline, CDR1 is MGHRA and CDR2 YSYEKL. The CDR3 spans 13 residues. In the authors' methods: Amplification of reference gene primers was used by the study to estimate nucleated cell counts. The repertoire was sequenced with immunoSEQ multiplex PCR; TCRdb's copy has only in-frame clones and lacks some. The DNA gave D and trimming, while V, J and clone size come from that table. The data hold about 210,000 clones, with 84% observed a single time. The source is a woman aged 50 to 60 with active or convalescent COVID-19. V and J are TRBV4-1 and TRBJ1-5; no firm D call. Source material: peripheral blood. CDR3 coding DNA: TGCGCCAGCAGCCAAGCAGGCTGGGAGCCCCAGCATTTT. Translation gives CASSQAGWEPQHF.